Listed below are T cell receptor beta chains from one sample, sequenced in a study of cytotoxic CD8 clonotypes in ibrutinib-treated CLL. Data came from immunoSEQ multiplex PCR; TCRdb stores just in-frame clones and leaves some out. The sample contains about 140,000 clones, around three quarters of which appear only once. The specimen comprised PBMCs, sampled after 12 months of ibrutinib treatment. These receptors were taken from a human donor with chronic lymphocytic leukemia. Both conserved end residues are part of each CDR3. The order of the fields is J gene, D gene, V gene, clone size, CDR3 DNA, CDR3 protein. A D gene is named only where the DNA matches it firmly. Size is stated for part of the rows, as once, few or many counts, or as a class when the clone is expanded.

TRBJ2-7,NA,TRBV6-1,few,TGTGCCAGCAGTATTACAGGGATGCTCTACGAGCAGTACTTC,CASSITGMLYEQYF
TRBJ2-3,NA,TRBV7-8,once,TGTGCCAGCAGCTTAGCCCGGTTGTCCAGGGGCCCCAGCACAGATACGCAGTATTTT,CASSLARLSRGPSTDTQYF
TRBJ2-7,NA,TRBV28,once,TGTGCCAGCAGTTTAACGCCAGGGGCGTATGACGAGCAGTACTTC,CASSLTPGAYDEQYF
TRBJ2-1,NA,TRBV27,NA,TGTGCCAGCAGTCAGATCCCGATAAGTGGGTACAATGAGCAGTTCTTC,CASSQIPISGYNEQFF
TRBJ1-3,NA,TRBV4-3,NA,TGCGCCAGCAGCCAAGTAGGTAGTAGCTCTGGAAACACCATATATTTT,CASSQVGSSSGNTIYF
TRBJ1-5,NA,TRBV27,NA,TGTGCCAGCAGTCTTGCCTGGGGGACGGCTGGCAATCAGCCCCAGCATTTT,CASSLAWGTAGNQPQHF
TRBJ2-7,NA,TRBV5-1,NA,TGCGCCAGCAGCCTAGGACAAAGGGTGTACGAGCAGTACTTC,CASSLGQRVYEQYF
TRBJ1-4,NA,TRBV5-1,NA,TGCGCCAGCAGCTTGGCCGCAACTAATGAAAAACTGTTTTTT,CASSLAATNEKLFF
TRBJ2-7,NA,TRBV4-1,NA,TGCGCCAGCAGCCAAGAAGGTCTGGAGGCCTACGAGCAGTACTTC,CASSQEGLEAYEQYF
TRBJ2-3,NA,TRBV7-3,NA,TGTGCCAGCAGCCCTCTTGGGAACACAGATACGCAGTATTTT,CASSPLGNTDTQYF